The 27 T cell receptor beta chains given below trace back to one sample, sequenced in a study of T cells in Graves' hyperthyroidism and ophthalmopathy (dated 2019 in TCRdb). Library preparation used multiplex PCR. Sequencer: Illumina HiSeq 2000. The TCR beta CDR3 regions were amplified from RNA transcripts. The first round of RT-PCR for the TCR CDR3 was performed with the HTBI primer set and the Qiagen OneStep RT-PCR kit. TCRdb passed the public sequencing reads through fastp at Q25 and MiXCR, retaining productive beta sequences. Each CDR3 protein gets just one entry, which takes the most common genes and DNA from the rows behind it. The sample profile shows approximately 510,000 distinct CDR3 sequences; 40% to 55% of them were found once. The ten top clones hold around 44% of the sample. Sequenced sample: peripheral blood or thyroid tissue (not recorded which). Receptors originate from an adult woman with Graves' disease, either hyperthyroidism or ophthalmopathy (not recorded which).

The chain uses TRBV15 and TRBJ2-3, with D uncertain. CDR1 is LNHNV, CDR2 YYDKDF, per germline (reference sequence). Trimming removed 3 bases at V and 6 bases at J, with 7 bases between. The CDR3 consists of 12 residues. CDR3 sequence: CATSSTGDTQYF. Here the CDR3 DNA reads TGTGCCACCAGCAGTACGGGTGATACGCAGTATTTT.

The CDR3 DNA reads TGTGCCATCAGTGTAGGACAGGGGGCCTCTAACTATGGCTACACCTTC. Protein product: CAISVGQGASNYGYTF. The chain links TRBV10-3 to TRBJ1-2; 11 bases fit TRBD1. V trimming: 4 bases; J trimming: 0 bases; junction bases outside the gene matches: 4. Germline values: CDR1 ENHRY, CDR2 SYGVKD. The CDR3 runs to 16 residues.

This clonotype has at least ten counts. The CDR3 nucleotides are TGCAGCGTTGAAAGGGACAGGGCTTCGGGGGCCAACGTCCTGACTTTC. Its translation: CSVERDRASGANVLTF. The chain uses TRBV29-1 and TRBJ2-6; 9 bases match TRBD1. With V trimmed by 2 bases and J by 4 bases, 6 bases remained unmatched. Germline V CDR1 and CDR2: SQVTM, ANQGSEA. The CDR3 runs to 16 residues.

V and J are TRBV20-1 and TRBJ2-7; D tentatively fits TRBD1 or TRBD2 (5 bases each). The V end lost 6 bases, the J end lost 2 bases, and 14 bases lay between the germline ends. The CDR3 runs to 13 residues. Germline V gene lookup returns CDR1 DFQATT and CDR2 SNEGSKA (reference sequence). As DNA, the CDR3 is TGCAGTGCGTACCGGGGCAGGGCCTACGAGCAGTACTTC. This codes for CSAYRGRAYEQYF.

The table lists this clonotype with a count of one. This sequence joins TRBV7-8 and TRBJ1-2, with a weak D call TRBD1 (5 bases). Germline CDR1 SGHVS, CDR2 FQNEAQ. V was trimmed by 5 bases and J by 8 bases, leaving 12 bases between them. The CDR3 is 12 amino acids. The CDR3 sequence is CASSPREDGYTF. As DNA, the CDR3 is TGTGCCAGCAGCCCCAGGGAAGACGGCTACACCTTC. Variable domain in full (rest from reference TRBV7-8 and TRBJ1-2): GAGVSQSPRYKVAKRGQDVALRCDPISGHVSLFWYQQALGQGPEFLTYFQNEAQLDKSGLPSDRFFAERPEGSVSTLKIQRTQQEDSAVYLCASSPREDGYTFGSGTRLTVV.

This sequence joins TRBV10-3 and TRBJ2-7; 8 positions match TRBD1. The CDR3 length is 14 residues. From germline, CDR1 is ENHRY and CDR2 SYGVKD. V lost 8 bases to trimming and J lost 5 bases; unmatched junction nucleotides: 11. The CDR3 DNA sequence: TGTGCCATCCAACGGGGAGGACAGGGTAACGAGCAGTACTTC. It codes for CAIQRGGQGNEQYF.

At least ten counts were recorded for this clonotype. DNA for the CDR3: TGCAGCGGCCGGACTAGCGGAGACACCGGGGAGCTGTTTTTT. It is translated as CSGRTSGDTGELFF. The chain links TRBV29-1 to TRBJ2-2, with 10 bases that match TRBD2. Germline CDR1 reads SQVTM; CDR2 reads ANQGSEA. The CDR3 length is 14 residues. The junction had 5 bases not matched to a gene; V was cut back by 7 bases and J by 3 bases.

This clonotype was seen a handful of times. The V and J genes are TRBV2 and TRBJ1-1; 7 bases are a match to TRBD1. Per germline, CDR1 SNHLY and CDR2 FYNNEI. This CDR3 has 13 residues. V dropped 7 bases and J dropped 4; count of bases not matched to a gene: 6. CDR3 coding DNA: TGTGCCAGCACGGGAAACAGGGGCACTGAAGCTTTCTTT. Its translation: CASTGNRGTEAFF.

This chain joins TRBV9 and TRBJ2-7, with TRBD2 matching over 10 bases. Trimming cost V 5 bases and J 2 bases; bases outside gene matches: 10. The CDR3 loop spans 16 amino acids. Germline V CDR1 and CDR2: SGDLS, YYNGEE. The CDR3 DNA reads TGTGCCAGCAGATCGTCAGGACTAGCGGCTACCTACGAGCAGTACTTC. Amino acids: CASRSSGLAATYEQYF.

The V call is TRBV19, the J call TRBJ1-2; D ambiguous. The CDR3 runs 16 residues. The germline gives CDR1 LNHDA, CDR2 SQIVND (reference sequence). Trimming cost V 3 bases and J 2 bases, with 16 bases left between them. In DNA, the CDR3 is TGTGCCAGTAGTATTTCGGCGGAAGGCGCAAACTATGGCTACACCTTC. Translation gives CASSISAEGANYGYTF.

This clonotype was counted ten times or more. The chain employs TRBV2 and TRBJ1-1, with TRBD1 matching over 7 bases. Germline trimming cut 6 bases from V and 8 bases from J; bases unmatched to any gene: 6. The CDR3 length is 12 residues. The germline V gene encodes CDR1 SNHLY and CDR2 FYNNEI. CDR3 in amino acids: CASREGAGEAFF. The CDR3 DNA is TGTGCCAGCAGGGAGGGGGCGGGGGAAGCTTTCTTT.

The table lists this clonotype with many counts. This chain connects TRBV7-8 to TRBJ2-5; D ambiguous. V was shortened by 1 base and J by 2 bases, with 5 bases between the two germline ends. The germline V gene encodes CDR1 SGHVS and CDR2 FQNEAQ. The CDR3 is 13 residues long. CDR3 sequence reads: CASSLDRQETQYF. The CDR3 region has the DNA TGTGCCAGCAGCTTAGATAGGCAAGAGACCCAGTACTTC.

In this sample, this clonotype turned up many times. This sequence joins TRBV20-1 and TRBJ1-1, with D uncertain. CDR1 is DFQATT and CDR2 is SNEGSKA in the germline V gene (reference sequence). V lost 5 bases and J lost 2, with 15 bases in between. This CDR3 contains 14 residues. This CDR3 reads CSASPRIYNTEAFF. In nucleotides, the CDR3 is TGCAGTGCTTCCCCCCGGATCTACAACACTGAAGCTTTCTTT.

This clonotype came up a few times. The chain recombines TRBV7-3 with TRBJ2-2, with D uncertain. The CDR3 totals 14 residues. V was shortened by 0 bases and J by 2 bases, with 4 bases between the two germline ends. The germline CDR1 and CDR2 sequences are SGHTA and FQGTGA. CDR3 DNA: TGTGCCAGCAGCTTAACTACCAACACCGGGGAGCTGTTTTTT. Its protein is CASSLTTNTGELFF.

This clonotype was observed at least ten times. This chain connects TRBV7-9 to TRBJ2-7; D gene unclear. V dropped 5 bases and J dropped 6 bases, with 11 bases sitting between them. This CDR3 has 12 residues. Germline assignment: CDR1 SEHNR and CDR2 FQNEAQ (reference sequence). The CDR3 reads CASSADSGEQYF. CDR3 coding DNA: TGTGCCAGCAGCGCAGACTCGGGCGAGCAGTACTTC.

V is TRBV20-1 and J is TRBJ1-6, with TRBD1 as a possible D gene (6 bases). The length of the CDR3 is 15 residues. Germline-derived CDR1 and CDR2 are DFQATT and SNEGSKA (reference sequence). V shed 1 base and J shed 7 bases, with 14 bases lying between them. CDR3 in amino acids: CSARVGASRNSPLHF. CDR3 in DNA: TGCAGTGCTAGAGTGGGGGCCTCCAGGAATTCACCCCTCCACTTT.

This clonotype was picked up a small number of times. This CDR3 reads CATSRASELRNTIYF. As DNA, the CDR3 is TGTGCCACCAGCAGAGCCTCGGAATTGAGAAACACCATATATTTT. The chain links TRBV15 to TRBJ1-3, with D unclear. The CDR3 sequence is 15 residues long. With 1 base removed from V and 5 bases from J, the gap between germline ends came to 12 bases. Looked up from germline, CDR1 is LNHNV and CDR2 is YYDKDF (reference sequence).

The gene calls are TRBV7-9 and TRBJ1-1; D is unclear. Looked up from germline, CDR1 is SEHNR and CDR2 is FQNEAQ (reference sequence). The V end was cut by 8 bases, the J end by 1 base, with 8 bases between. The CDR3 runs to 12 residues. CDR3 in DNA: TGTGCCAGCCGGAACAGGAACACTGAAGCTTTCTTT. Amino acids: CASRNRNTEAFF. The variable domain in full, completed from reference TRBV7-9 and TRBJ1-1, reads DTGVSQNPRHKITKRGQNVTFRCDPISEHNRLYWYRQTLGQGPEFLTYFQNEAQLEKSRLLSDRFSAERPKGSFSTLEIQRTEQGDSAMYLCASRNRNTEAFFGQGTRLTVV.

The sample holds many counts of this clonotype. The chain recombines TRBV14 with TRBJ2-5; no clear D gene. The CDR3 sequence is 14 residues long. CDR1 is SGHDN, CDR2 FVKESK, per germline. The V gene lost 0 bases and the J gene lost 8 bases, with 13 bases spanning the gap. The CDR3 loop reads CASSQDVRAPTQYF. In DNA, the CDR3 is TGTGCCAGCAGCCAAGATGTCCGGGCCCCTACCCAGTACTTC.

Written as DNA, the CDR3 is TGTGCCAGCAGCTCGGACAGGCCATATACCCAGTACTTC. This gives the protein CASSSDRPYTQYF. This sequence joins TRBV7-2 and TRBJ2-5; TRBD1 aligns across 7 bases. CDR1 SGHTA and CDR2 FQGNSA come from the germline V gene. The V segment lost 4 bases and the J segment 8 bases; nucleotides outside the gene matches: 7. The CDR3 runs to 13 residues.

V and J are TRBV6-1 and TRBJ1-2, with D unresolved. Germline assignment: CDR1 MNHNS and CDR2 SASEGT. The V gene lost 1 base and the J gene lost 6 bases, with 24 bases spanning the gap. The CDR3 runs 18 residues. CDR3 DNA sequence: TGTGCCAGCAGTGAAGGCTTTGGTGGACCGGCGTGGGCGGATGGCTACACCTTC. The encoded protein is CASSEGFGGPAWADGYTF.

The chain employs TRBV7-2 and TRBJ1-5; TRBD1 agrees at 9 bases. J lost 8 bases, V lost 4 bases, and 9 bases had no gene match. CDR3 length equals 15 residues. Germline V gene sequence: CDR1 SGHTA, CDR2 FQGNSA. The CDR3 region is CASSSGQGPWEPQHF. Written as DNA, the CDR3 is TGTGCCAGCAGCTCGGGACAGGGCCCGTGGGAGCCCCAGCATTTT.

A word on this clonotype: The junction shows a germline mismatch at one end, possibly a read error. The chain combines TRBV29-1 with TRBJ1-4; D may be TRBD1 (5 bases). Germline values: CDR1 SQVTM, CDR2 ANQGSEA. The CDR3 runs 13 residues. The CDR3 DNA follows: TGCAGCGTTGTAATGGGGCGTAATGAAAGACTGCTTTTT. Amino acids: CSVVMGRNERLLF.

The gene calls are TRBV12-3 or TRBV12-4 and TRBJ1-5, with D possibly being TRBD1 (5 bases). The CDR3 loop spans 14 amino acids. Trimming took 4 bases from V and 11 from J, leaving 18 bases between them. CDR3 residues: CASSYQGGRETQHF. As DNA, the CDR3 is TGTGCCAGCAGTTACCAGGGAGGGAGAGAGACCCAGCATTTT.

J is TRBJ1-2 and V is TRBV29-1; D may be TRBD1 (6 bases). Trimming took 6 bases from V and 7 from J, leaving 15 bases between them. CDR1 is SQVTM, CDR2 ANQGSEA, per germline. This CDR3 is built from 12 residues. CDR3 sequence: CSVRQGSGGYTF. The CDR3 DNA reads TGCAGCGTAAGGCAGGGGAGCGGTGGCTACACCTTC.

The genes are TRBV5-6 and TRBJ1-6; perhaps TRBD1 as D (6 bases). V gave up 9 bases and J gave up 5 bases, with 12 bases separating them. The CDR3 has 13 residues. Germline V gene sequence: CDR1 SGHDT, CDR2 YYEEEE. CDR3 bases: TGTGCCACCGAGGGACAAGATAATTCACCCCTCCACTTT. Protein: CATEGQDNSPLHF.

This clonotype has ten or more counts. The rearrangement joins TRBV7-9 to TRBJ1-2; D may be TRBD1 (6 bases). Germline values: CDR1 SEHNR, CDR2 FQNEAQ (reference sequence). The CDR3 has 12 amino acids. Trimming cost V 7 bases and J 3 bases, with 9 bases left between them. The CDR3 coding sequence is TGTGCCAGCAACAGGGTGGACTATGGCTACACCTTC. The encoded protein is CASNRVDYGYTF.